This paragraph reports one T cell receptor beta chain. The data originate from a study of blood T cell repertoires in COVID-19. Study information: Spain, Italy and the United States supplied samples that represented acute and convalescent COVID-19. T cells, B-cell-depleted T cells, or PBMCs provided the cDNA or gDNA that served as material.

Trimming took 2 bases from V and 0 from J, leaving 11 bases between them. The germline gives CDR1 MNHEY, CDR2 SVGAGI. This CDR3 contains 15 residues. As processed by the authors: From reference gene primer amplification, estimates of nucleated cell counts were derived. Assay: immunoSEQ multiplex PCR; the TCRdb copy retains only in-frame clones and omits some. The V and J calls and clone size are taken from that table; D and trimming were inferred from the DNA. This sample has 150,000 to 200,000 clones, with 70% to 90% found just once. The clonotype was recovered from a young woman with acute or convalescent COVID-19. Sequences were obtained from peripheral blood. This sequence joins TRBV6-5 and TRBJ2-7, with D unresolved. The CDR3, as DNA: TGTGCCAGCAGTTACCCAGCTAGAAGCTCCTACGAGCAGTACTTC. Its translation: CASSYPARSSYEQYF.